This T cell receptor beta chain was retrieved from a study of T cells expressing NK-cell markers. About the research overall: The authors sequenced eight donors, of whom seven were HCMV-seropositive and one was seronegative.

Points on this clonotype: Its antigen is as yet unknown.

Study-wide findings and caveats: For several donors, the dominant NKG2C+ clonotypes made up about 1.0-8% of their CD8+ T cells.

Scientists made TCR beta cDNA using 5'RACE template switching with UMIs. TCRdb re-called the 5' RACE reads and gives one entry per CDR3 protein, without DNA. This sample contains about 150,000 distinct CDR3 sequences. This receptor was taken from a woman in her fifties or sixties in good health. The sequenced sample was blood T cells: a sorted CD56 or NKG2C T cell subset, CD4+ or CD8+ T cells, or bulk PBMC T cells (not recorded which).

This CDR3 is CASSLTVDEQFF. V and J are TRBV5-6 and TRBJ2-1. This CDR3 comprises 12 residues. Germline assignment: CDR1 SGHDT and CDR2 YYEEEE.